Following are 21 T cell receptor beta chains from one sample sequenced in a study of tissue T cells after allogeneic stem cell transplantation. The data were produced by immunoSEQ multiplex PCR, yet TCRdb's version contains in-frame clones alone and is incomplete. Among about 28,000 clones, less than 90% were seen once, and the ten largest hold about 3.7%. Here the sequenced sample was blood, taken before transplantation. Receptors originate from a woman aged 18 to 55 who later had graft-versus-host disease after an allogeneic stem cell transplant.

The chain is built from TRBV27 and TRBJ1-1; 7 bases line up with TRBD1. Trimming removed 6 bases from V and 1 base from J; junction bases left unmatched: 11. The CDR3 consists of 16 residues. Germline CDR1 and CDR2: MNHEY and SMNVEV (reference sequence). In DNA form, the CDR3 reads TGTGCCAGCAGCCCCGGGACAGAGACCAGGAACACTGAAGCTTTCTTT. This encodes CASSPGTETRNTEAFF.

The chain joins TRBV7-8 to TRBJ1-3; D is undetermined. Per the germline V gene, CDR1 is SGHVS and CDR2 is FQNEAQ. V gave up 6 bases and J gave up 0 bases, with 18 bases separating them. CDR3 length equals 17 residues. CDR3 nucleotide sequence: TGTGCCAGCAGTCTTAATTCTGGGAGTCTCTCTGGAAACACCATATATTTT. Encoded protein: CASSLNSGSLSGNTIYF.

The gene calls are TRBV27 and TRBJ2-1; no firm D call. The V end was cut by 5 bases, the J end by 5 bases, with 4 bases between. Germline V gene lookup returns CDR1 MNHEY and CDR2 SMNVEV (reference sequence). This CDR3 is 11 amino acids long. This CDR3 is CASSRNNEQFF. DNA of the CDR3: TGTGCCAGCAGTAGAAACAATGAGCAGTTCTTC.

V is TRBV24-1 and J is TRBJ2-2, with 9 bases matching TRBD1. The trim removed 7 bases at V and 4 bases at J, leaving 6 bases unmatched. Germline CDR1 and CDR2: KGHDR and SFDVKD. This CDR3 comprises 15 residues. The CDR3 bases are TGTGCCACCAGGACCGGGACAGGGACCACCGGGGAGCTGTTTTTT. Protein: CATRTGTGTTGELFF.

The rearrangement joins TRBV15 to TRBJ2-7; D gene unclear. Germline CDR1 and CDR2: LNHNV and YYDKDF (reference sequence). The CDR3 runs to 14 residues. V was shortened by 1 base and J by 3 bases, with 10 bases between the two germline ends. CDR3 DNA sequence: TGTGCCACCAGCAGAGGACTCAATGGCTACGAGCAGTACTTC. This sequence encodes CATSRGLNGYEQYF. The full variable domain, completed using reference TRBV15 and TRBJ2-7, is DAMVIQNPRYQVTQFGKPVTLSCSQTLNHNVMYWYQQKSSQAPKLLFHYYDKDFNNEADTPDNFQSRRPNTSFCFLDIRSPGLGDTAMYLCATSRGLNGYEQYFGPGTRLTVT.

The chain uses TRBV7-2 and TRBJ2-1; TRBD1 might be the D (6 bases). Deletions cut 4 bases from V and 8 bases from J, with 12 bases between. The CDR3 runs 13 residues. Germline V CDR1 and CDR2: SGHTA, FQGNSA. DNA of the CDR3: TGTGCCAGCAGCTGGCGTGGGGGCTATGAGCAGTTCTTC. This encodes CASSWRGGYEQFF.

The chain couples TRBV4-3 to TRBJ1-5; D is uncertain. The V and J ends lost 0 bases and 0 bases respectively, with 15 bases between them. The CDR3 totals 18 residues. The germline V gene has CDR1 LGHNA and CDR2 YSLEER. The CDR3 nucleotides read TGCGCCAGCAGCCAAGAGCCCCCCACTCCCAGTAGCAATCAGCCCCAGCATTTT. Its protein product is CASSQEPPTPSSNQPQHF.

The V gene is TRBV5-8, the J gene TRBJ2-7, with D possibly TRBD1 on 5 matching bases. This CDR3 region has 15 residues. Looked up from germline, CDR1 is SGHTS and CDR2 is YDEGEE. V was pared by 0 bases and J by 0 bases, with 10 bases between. The CDR3 protein is CASSLGPGHSYEQYF. The CDR3 nucleotides read TGTGCCAGCAGCTTGGGTCCAGGGCACTCCTACGAGCAGTACTTC. The full variable domain, in which reference TRBV5-8 and TRBJ2-7 provide the parts outside the CDR3, is EAGVTQSPTHLIKTRGQQATLRCSPISGHTSVYWYQQALGLGLQFLLWYDEGEERNRGNFPPRFSGRQFPNYSSELNVNALELEDSALYLCASSLGPGHSYEQYFGPGTRLTVT.

The chain uses TRBV28 and TRBJ2-7; possibly TRBD2 for D (5 bases). The CDR3 totals 18 residues. Trimming removed 7 bases at V and 1 base at J, with 26 bases between. Germline CDR1 reads MDHEN; CDR2 reads SYDVKM. The CDR3 DNA reads TGTGCCAGCACCCCACCGGCCGGGGTTTTCCCTAAATCCTACGAGCAGTACTTC. Encoded protein: CASTPPAGVFPKSYEQYF.

V usage is TRBV4-1 and J usage is TRBJ2-7; D remains ambiguous. The V end lost 0 bases, the J end lost 7 bases, and 7 bases lay between the germline ends. The CDR3 covers 12 residues. Germline-derived CDR1 and CDR2 are MGHRA and YSYEKL. The CDR3 region is CASSQDFWEQYF. The CDR3 DNA is TGCGCCAGCAGCCAAGACTTCTGGGAGCAGTACTTC.

The chain carries TRBV2 and TRBJ1-6; D remains ambiguous. Deletions cut 4 bases from V and 7 bases from J, with 14 bases between. Germline CDR1 reads SNHLY; CDR2 reads FYNNEI. The CDR3 covers 15 residues. This CDR3 reads CASSVDWAKNSPLHF. The CDR3 nucleotides are TGTGCCAGCAGTGTTGACTGGGCGAAAAATTCACCCCTCCACTTT. Supplemented by reference TRBV2 and TRBJ1-6, the full variable domain reads EPEVTQTPSHQVTQMGQEVILRCVPISNHLYFYWYRQILGQKVEFLVSFYNNEISEKSEIFDDQFSVERPDGSNFTLKIRSTKLEDSAMYFCASSVDWAKNSPLHFGNGTRLTVT.

The chain couples TRBV4-2 to TRBJ2-1; TRBD1 matches 9 bases. Germline V lookup: CDR1 LGHNA, CDR2 YNFKEQ. With V trimmed by 0 bases and J by 8 bases, 8 bases remained unmatched. This CDR3 spans 16 amino acids. CDR3 in amino acids: CASSQEADRGGDEQFF. CDR3 in DNA: TGTGCCAGCAGCCAAGAGGCGGACAGGGGTGGGGATGAGCAGTTCTTC.

This rearrangement joins TRBV19 to TRBJ1-1; TRBD1 is a possible D gene (5 bases). Germline-derived CDR1 and CDR2 are LNHDA and SQIVND (reference sequence). The CDR3 is 11 amino acids. The V gene lost 9 bases and the J gene lost 2 bases, with 7 bases spanning the gap. The CDR3, as DNA: TGTGCCAGCAGGACAAACACTGAAGCTTTCTTT. Translated: CASRTNTEAFF.

The V call is TRBV12-3 or TRBV12-4, the J call TRBJ1-1; possibly TRBD1 for D (5 bases). The CDR3 runs 13 residues. V was pared by 5 bases and J by 1 base, with 8 bases between. In nucleotides, the CDR3 is TGTGCCAGCAGTATCGGACAGAACACTGAAGCTTTCTTT. Amino acids: CASSIGQNTEAFF.

The chain joins TRBV25-1 to TRBJ1-1, with D possibly matching TRBD1 (6 bases). V was pared by 2 bases and J by 1 base, with 14 bases between. Per the germline V gene, CDR1 is MGHDK and CDR2 is SYGVNS. The CDR3 contains 16 residues. The DNA for the CDR3 is TGTGCCAGCAGTGAACCCCAAGGGGGAGGGAACACTGAAGCTTTCTTT. This codes for CASSEPQGGGNTEAFF.

Only a few counts were recorded for this clone. The gene calls are TRBV2 and TRBJ2-7; 9 bases are a match to TRBD2. The CDR3 length is 16 residues. Unmatched junction bases numbered 9, after V lost 3 bases and J lost 3 bases. CDR1 and CDR2 (germline): SNHLY, FYNNEI. CDR3 nucleotides: TGTGCCAGCAGTGAGAATAGCGGGGGTTCTTACTACGAGCAGTACTTC. Protein sequence: CASSENSGGSYYEQYF.

The chain carries TRBV5-1 and TRBJ2-3; tentatively, D is TRBD1 or TRBD2 (5 bases each). Germline V gene sequence: CDR1 SGHRS, CDR2 YFSETQ. The CDR3 extends over 15 amino acids. Trimming took 5 bases from V and 0 from J, leaving 13 bases between them. The CDR3 sequence: CASRSGPDSTDTQYF. Written as DNA, the CDR3 is TGCGCCAGCAGATCGGGGCCGGATAGCACAGATACGCAGTATTTT.

This clone turned up a few times. Other DNA sequences in the sample encode the same CDR3. This rearrangement joins TRBV5-1 to TRBJ1-1, with D perhaps TRBD1 (6 bases). The CDR3 is 14 residues long. V was shortened by 0 bases and J by 5 bases, with 11 bases between the two germline ends. CDR1 is SGHRS and CDR2 is YFSETQ in the germline V gene. The CDR3 coding sequence is TGCGCCAGCAGCTTGGAGCAGGGGAGGACTGAAGCTTTCTTT. It is translated as CASSLEQGRTEAFF.

The V and J genes are TRBV29-1 and TRBJ1-1; tentative D call: TRBD1 (5 bases). The CDR3 is 12 residues long. Germline-derived CDR1 and CDR2 are SQVTM and ANQGSEA. Trimming pared 2 bases from V and 4 bases from J, leaving 8 bases between. The CDR3 coding sequence is TGCAGCGTTGAATCGGGGGTCACTGAAGCTTTCTTT. It is translated as CSVESGVTEAFF.

This chain joins TRBV19 and TRBJ2-1; a possible D gene is TRBD1 (6 bases). Looked up from germline, CDR1 is LNHDA and CDR2 is SQIVND (reference sequence). Trimming removed 1 base at V and 8 bases at J, with 12 bases between. This CDR3 is 14 amino acids long. CDR3 sequence: CASSIGRGGDEQFF. CDR3 nucleotide sequence: TGTGCCAGTAGTATAGGCAGGGGCGGCGATGAGCAGTTCTTC.

The chain links TRBV7-2 to TRBJ1-3; D is uncertain. Trimming cost V 2 bases and J 3 bases, with 14 bases left between them. Per germline, CDR1 SGHTA and CDR2 FQGNSA. The CDR3 contains 16 residues. CDR3 sequence: CASSLFWSPGGNTIYF. DNA of the CDR3: TGTGCCAGCAGCTTATTCTGGTCACCGGGTGGAAACACCATATATTTT.